The 25 T cell receptor beta chains given below trace back to one sample, sequenced in a study of blood T cell repertoires in COVID-19. Some clones are missing from TCRdb's copy, which holds only in-frame ones; the method was immunoSEQ multiplex PCR. Among 250,000 to 300,000 clones listed, roughly four fifths were seen once. Sequences were obtained from PBMCs or T cells enriched from blood (not recorded which). These receptors all stem from a man aged 35-49 years who had been exposed to COVID-19.

The chain has TRBV7-8 and TRBJ2-7, with 7 bases that match TRBD2. The V gene's germline CDR1 is SGHVS and CDR2 FQNEAQ. Unmatched junction bases numbered 3, after V lost 4 bases and J lost 0 bases. The CDR3 covers 14 residues. CDR3: CASSSSGSSYEQYF. In DNA form, the CDR3 reads TGTGCCAGCAGCTCTAGCGGAAGCTCCTACGAGCAGTACTTC.

V gene TRBV9 combines with J gene TRBJ1-3; D might be TRBD1 (6 bases). The CDR3 length is 17 residues. V dropped 2 bases and J dropped 3 bases, with 18 bases sitting between them. CDR1 is SGDLS, CDR2 YYNGEE, per germline. Here the CDR3 reads CASSVETGIPSGNTIYF. In DNA form, the CDR3 reads TGTGCCAGCAGCGTGGAAACAGGGATCCCCAGTGGAAACACCATATATTTT.

The chain recombines TRBV29-1 with TRBJ1-2; 7 bases align to TRBD1. This CDR3 spans 14 amino acids. V shed 3 bases and J 5 bases; nucleotides not matched to a gene: 9. Germline CDR1 and CDR2: SQVTM and ANQGSEA. The CDR3 DNA reads as TGCAGCGTTGATTCGCAGGGGGAAGGGTATGGCTACACCTTC. As protein: CSVDSQGEGYGYTF.

This clone appeared a single time. J is TRBJ2-3 and V is TRBV5-6; D perhaps matches TRBD2 (5 bases). Germline CDR1 SGHDT, CDR2 YYEEEE. This CDR3 region has 14 residues. Deletions cut 0 bases from V and 2 bases from J, with 7 bases between. The CDR3 sequence: CASSLVSATDTQYF. In nucleotides, the CDR3 is TGTGCCAGCAGCTTGGTTAGCGCCACAGATACGCAGTATTTT.

J is TRBJ1-1 and V is TRBV4-2; 7 bases match TRBD1. The CDR3 is made up of 15 amino acids. Germline trimming cut 5 bases from V and 1 base from J; bases unmatched to any gene: 7. Per the germline V gene, CDR1 is LGHNA and CDR2 is YNFKEQ. CDR3 in DNA: TGTGCCAGCAGCTACGGGGACAGTTCGAACACTGAAGCTTTCTTT. This translates into CASSYGDSSNTEAFF.

This chain links TRBV7-9 with TRBJ1-2; D possibly corresponds to TRBD1 (5 bases). The CDR3 covers 17 residues. V gave up 0 bases and J gave up 8 bases, with 22 bases separating them. Germline loops: CDR1 SEHNR, CDR2 FQNEAQ (reference sequence). For the CDR3, the DNA is TGTGCCAGCAGCTTAGCGACGGGGGAATCCCTGTGGGGAGGCTACACCTTC. Protein: CASSLATGESLWGGYTF.

This clone was seen once. This sequence joins TRBV5-5 and TRBJ1-1; D remains unclear. CDR3 length equals 15 residues. Trimming removed 2 bases from V and 3 bases from J, with 14 bases in between. Germline lookup yields CDR1 SGHKS and CDR2 YYEKEE (reference sequence). CDR3 coding DNA: TGTGCCAGCAGCTTTCCCAGGACTAGAGACACTGAAGCTTTCTTT. Its protein product is CASSFPRTRDTEAFF.

The V gene is TRBV6-6, the J gene TRBJ2-7, with D unresolved. The CDR3 has 15 residues. The germline gives CDR1 MNHNY, CDR2 SVGAGI (reference sequence). Trimming left V 2 bases short and J 2 bases short, with 13 bases between. CDR3 in DNA: TGTGCCAGCAGTTACACCCCCCGTGCGGCCTACGAGCAGTACTTC. It specifies CASSYTPRAAYEQYF.

This chain connects TRBV9 to TRBJ1-1, with a tentative D call TRBD1 (5 bases). V shed 0 bases and J shed 7 bases, with 10 bases lying between them. CDR3 size: 13 residues. Germline loops: CDR1 SGDLS, CDR2 YYNGEE. The CDR3 nucleotides are TGTGCCAGCAGCGTAGCGACAGAAAATGAAGCTTTCTTT. Protein sequence: CASSVATENEAFF.

V gene TRBV7-3 combines with J gene TRBJ2-3; 12 bases agree with TRBD2. V lost 2 bases, J lost 4 bases, and 4 bases stayed unmatched. This CDR3 comprises 16 residues. Germline V CDR1 and CDR2: SGHTA, FQGTGA. CDR3: CASSLGLAGISDTQYF. The CDR3 DNA is TGTGCCAGCAGCTTAGGACTAGCGGGGATATCAGATACGCAGTATTTT.

V gene TRBV18 combines with J gene TRBJ1-6; TRBD1 is a possible D gene (6 bases). There are 15 residues in the CDR3. V dropped 5 bases and J dropped 8 bases, with 16 bases sitting between them. CDR1 and CDR2 (germline): KGHSH, LQKENI. In DNA, the CDR3 is TGTGCCAGCTCAGCGACGGGACATCGGGATTCACCCCTCCACTTT. Its protein is CASSATGHRDSPLHF.

The CDR3 is CASSEASLAGAYEQYF. DNA for the CDR3: TGTGCCAGCAGTGAAGCCTCCCTAGCGGGAGCCTACGAGCAGTACTTC. V is TRBV2 and J is TRBJ2-7; 10 nucleotides agree with TRBD2. This CDR3 comprises 16 residues. The junction had 4 bases not matched to a gene; V was cut back by 0 bases and J by 2 bases. CDR1 and CDR2 (germline): SNHLY, FYNNEI.

The chain uses TRBV14 and TRBJ2-2; 14 nucleotides agree with TRBD2. J gave up 7 bases and V 3 bases, and 4 bases lay outside the gene matches. Germline CDR1 reads SGHDN; CDR2 reads FVKESK. The CDR3 spans 16 residues. Written as DNA, the CDR3 is TGTGCCAGCAGCCAGGGACTAGCGGGAGCTAGCGGGGAGCTGTTTTTT. This translates into CASSQGLAGASGELFF.

The chain joins TRBV10-3 to TRBJ1-2; D might be TRBD1 (6 bases). The CDR3 is 14 amino acids. Trimming pared 7 bases from V and 2 bases from J, leaving 14 bases between. The V gene's germline CDR1 is ENHRY and CDR2 SYGVKD. In DNA form, the CDR3 reads TGTGCCATCACCCCACGGACAGCGAACTATGGCTACACCTTC. Translating it yields CAITPRTANYGYTF.

The chain employs TRBV15 and TRBJ1-2, with D unresolved. The germline V gene has CDR1 LNHNV and CDR2 YYDKDF (reference sequence). The CDR3 loop spans 15 amino acids. The V and J ends lost 3 bases and 2 bases respectively, with 13 bases between them. The CDR3 loop is CATSSPEVLNYGYTF. The CDR3 DNA sequence: TGTGCCACCAGCAGCCCCGAGGTACTCAACTATGGCTACACCTTC.

The chain links TRBV6-5 to TRBJ2-7; 7 bases line up with TRBD1. V lost 0 bases and J lost 1; bases outside the gene matches: 3. From germline, CDR1 is MNHEY and CDR2 SVGAGI. CDR3 length equals 15 residues. Here the CDR3 DNA reads TGTGCCAGCAGTTACTCAGGGACAGATTCCTACGAGCAGTACTTC. This translates into CASSYSGTDSYEQYF.

There are many counts of this clone. V is TRBV20-1 and J is TRBJ2-7; perhaps TRBD1 as D (5 bases). V was clipped by 3 bases and J by 0 bases, with 18 bases between them. Germline values: CDR1 DFQATT, CDR2 SNEGSKA (reference sequence). The CDR3 contains 16 residues. The CDR3 DNA reads TGCAGTGCTAGTGCACCGGCAGGGATGGGCTCCTACGAGCAGTACTTC. Residues: CSASAPAGMGSYEQYF.

This chain joins TRBV12-3 or TRBV12-4 and TRBJ1-5; D unclear. The germline V and J ends were trimmed by 2 bases and 14 bases, with 13 bases remaining between them. The CDR3 totals 12 residues. DNA for the CDR3: TGTGCCAGCAGTTTATCTCGGGGAAACGAGCATTTT. Its protein is CASSLSRGNEHF.

This sequence joins TRBV4-2 and TRBJ1-1; 8 bases are shared with TRBD1. V dropped 1 base and J dropped 7; count of bases not matched to a gene: 14. The germline gives CDR1 LGHNA, CDR2 YNFKEQ. The CDR3 extends over 17 amino acids. The CDR3 sequence: CASSQVRPGTGRFEAFF. The CDR3 DNA is TGTGCCAGCAGCCAAGTCCGGCCAGGGACAGGTCGGTTTGAAGCTTTCTTT.

The chain combines TRBV10-3 with TRBJ1-1, with 9 bases matching TRBD1. J was trimmed by 2 bases and V by 9 bases; bases with no gene match: 16. Germline V CDR1 and CDR2: ENHRY, SYGVKD. CDR3 size: 17 residues. The CDR3 DNA reads TGTGCCATTTCCAAGGGGACAGGGTCGGCGAGTAACACTGAAGCTTTCTTT. Translation: CAISKGTGSASNTEAFF.

The rearrangement joins TRBV7-6 to TRBJ2-7, with 9 bases fitting TRBD2. The CDR3 length is 15 residues. V was pared by 1 base and J by 5 bases, with 6 bases of the junction left unmatched. Germline-derived CDR1 and CDR2 are SGHVS and FNYEAQ. The DNA for the CDR3 is TGTGCCAGCAGCTTAGGAGCGGGAGGTGACGACGAGCAGTACTTC. The encoded protein is CASSLGAGGDDEQYF.

The chain has TRBV29-1 and TRBJ2-2; 9 nucleotides agree with TRBD2. There are 14 residues in the CDR3. Trimming cost V 4 bases and J 9 bases; bases outside gene matches: 9. Germline loops: CDR1 SQVTM, CDR2 ANQGSEA. CDR3 sequence (DNA): TGCAGCGTTGGCGAGGCGGGAGGGCGGTGGGAGCTGTTTTTT. This gives the protein CSVGEAGGRWELFF.

V gene TRBV5-1 combines with J gene TRBJ1-1, with TRBD1 identical over 7 bases. Trimming removed 4 bases from V and 3 bases from J; junction bases left unmatched: 3. Germline V lookup: CDR1 SGHRS, CDR2 YFSETQ. CDR3 length equals 13 residues. The CDR3 reads CASSTQGDTEAFF. The CDR3 nucleotides read TGCGCCAGCAGCACTCAGGGGGACACTGAAGCTTTCTTT.

The J gene is TRBJ2-3, the V gene TRBV12-3 or TRBV12-4; 7 bases match TRBD2. This CDR3 is 12 amino acids long. The V gene end was trimmed by 6 bases and the J gene end by 6 bases; junction bases not matched to a gene: 3. CDR3 nucleotide sequence: TGTGCCAGCAGGGGGGGGGTTGATACGCAGTATTTT. Its translation is CASRGGVDTQYF.

This chain uses TRBV5-5 with TRBJ1-5; 7 bases map to TRBD1. The V segment lost 4 bases and the J segment 6 bases; nucleotides outside the gene matches: 13. Germline-derived CDR1 and CDR2 are SGHKS and YYEKEE (reference sequence). The CDR3 is 16 amino acids. CDR3 in amino acids: CASSPAQGTVGQPQHF. The DNA for the CDR3 is TGTGCCAGCAGCCCTGCGCAGGGGACAGTTGGTCAGCCCCAGCATTTT. Supplemented by reference TRBV5-5 and TRBJ1-5, the full variable domain reads DAGVTQSPTHLIKTRGQQVTLRCSPISGHKSVSWYQQVLGQGPQFIFQYYEKEERGRGNFPDRFSARQFPNYSSELNVNALLLGDSALYLCASSPAQGTVGQPQHFGDGTRLSIL.